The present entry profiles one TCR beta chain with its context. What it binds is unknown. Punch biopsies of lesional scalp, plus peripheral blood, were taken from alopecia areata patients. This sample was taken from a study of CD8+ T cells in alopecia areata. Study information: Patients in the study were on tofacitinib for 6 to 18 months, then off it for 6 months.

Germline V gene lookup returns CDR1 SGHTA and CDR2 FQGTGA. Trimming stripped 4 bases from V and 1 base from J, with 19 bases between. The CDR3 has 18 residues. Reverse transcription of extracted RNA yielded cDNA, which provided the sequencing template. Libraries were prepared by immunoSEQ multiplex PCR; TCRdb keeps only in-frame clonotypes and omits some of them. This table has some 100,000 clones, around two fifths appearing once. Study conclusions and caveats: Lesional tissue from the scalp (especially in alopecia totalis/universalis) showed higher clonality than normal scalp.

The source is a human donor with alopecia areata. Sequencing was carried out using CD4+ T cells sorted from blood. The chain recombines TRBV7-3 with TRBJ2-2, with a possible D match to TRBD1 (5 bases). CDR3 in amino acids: CASSSGLQARLNTGELFF. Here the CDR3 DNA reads TGTGCCAGCAGCTCAGGGCTACAGGCCCGCTTGAACACCGGGGAGCTGTTTTTT.